These 9 T cell receptor beta chains were sequenced from one sample in a study of PD-1 and CTLA-4 blockade in melanoma (dated by TCRdb to about 2021). Preparation of the library involved the immunoSEQ multiplex PCR assay. TCRdb mirrors the immuneACCESS table, restricted to in-frame sequences. Some clones are absent from its copies; in checked studies, under half trace to an unresolved V gene, and the reason for the others is unknown. This sample lists some 15,000 clones; 65% to 85% were detected once. 16% of the sample lies in the top ten. Source: CD8+ T cells from peripheral blood, taken before anti-PD-1 treatment. The receptors shown here come from a human donor with melanoma.

This clone was counted a few times. The gene calls are TRBV11-3 and TRBJ2-7, with 15 bases identical to TRBD2. This CDR3 is 16 amino acids long. Losses at the gene ends were 6 bases for V and 7 bases for J; bases not matched to a gene: 10. Germline lookup yields CDR1 SGHNT and CDR2 YENEEA. CDR3 protein: CASSRTSGRVPREQYF. The CDR3 region has the DNA TGTGCCAGCAGTCGGACTAGCGGGAGGGTCCCGAGGGAGCAGTACTTC.

The chain recombines TRBV7-9 with TRBJ2-7; D gene ambiguous. This CDR3 contains 13 residues. Deletions cut 0 bases from V and 4 bases from J, with 7 bases between. Germline lookup yields CDR1 SEHNR and CDR2 FQNEAQ (reference sequence). The CDR3 DNA reads TGTGCCAGCAGCTTAGCCGGAAAATACGAGCAGTACTTC. It yields the protein CASSLAGKYEQYF.

The genes are TRBV7-9 and TRBJ1-1; no definite D call. The germline CDR1 and CDR2 sequences are SEHNR and FQNEAQ (reference sequence). The germline V and J ends were trimmed by 1 base and 0 bases, with 9 bases remaining between them. The CDR3 is made up of 15 amino acids. The CDR3 DNA follows: TGTGCCAGCAGCTTAGGAGAGGGAGTGAACACTGAAGCTTTCTTT. Residues: CASSLGEGVNTEAFF.

J is TRBJ2-7 and V is TRBV3-1 (or the pseudogene TRBV3-2); D call uncertain. Trimming took off 4 bases at V and 0 bases at J, with 13 bases between the two ends. Germline loops: CDR1 LGHDT, CDR2 YNNKEL (reference sequence). The length of the CDR3 is 15 residues. In DNA, the CDR3 is TGTGCCAGCAGCCCTCGACCGATAAGCTCCTACGAGCAGTACTTC. Amino acids: CASSPRPISSYEQYF.

The chain uses TRBV5-5 and TRBJ2-7, with D unclear. Trimming took 0 bases from V and 2 from J, leaving 6 bases between them. The germline CDR1 and CDR2 sequences are SGHKS and YYEKEE (reference sequence). This CDR3 has 13 residues. In nucleotides, the CDR3 is TGTGCCAGCAGCTTGGTCCAGACCTACGAGCAGTACTTC. Protein product: CASSLVQTYEQYF.

The genes are TRBV4-1 and TRBJ1-6; TRBD1 aligns across 7 bases. V lost 1 base and J lost 9; bases outside the gene matches: 3. CDR1 is MGHRA and CDR2 is YSYEKL in the germline V gene. The CDR3 has 14 amino acids. In DNA, the CDR3 is TGCGCCAGCAGCCAAGGACAGGGTGGTTCACCCCTCCACTTT. It is translated as CASSQGQGGSPLHF.

This clone was detected only a few times. The chain has TRBV10-1 and TRBJ2-2; D may correspond to TRBD1 or TRBD2 (5 bases each). The V gene lost 2 bases and the J gene lost 5 bases, with 15 bases spanning the gap. The V gene's germline CDR1 is WNHNN and CDR2 SYGVQD (reference sequence). The CDR3 length is 16 residues. The chain's CDR3 is CASSEEGLVGTGELFF. The CDR3, as DNA: TGCGCCAGCAGTGAGGAGGGGCTGGTCGGTACCGGGGAGCTGTTTTTT.

The CDR3 spells CSATDRDGELFF. As DNA, the CDR3 is TGCAGCGCCACGGACCGGGACGGGGAGCTGTTTTTT. The chain joins TRBV29-1 to TRBJ2-2; TRBD2 is a possible D gene (5 bases). Trimming stripped 7 bases from V and 7 bases from J, with 13 bases between. The length of the CDR3 is 12 residues. Germline assignment: CDR1 SQVTM and CDR2 ANQGSEA.

The gene calls are TRBV29-1 and TRBJ2-3; no firm D call. The germline gives CDR1 SQVTM, CDR2 ANQGSEA. This CDR3 region has 11 residues. CDR3 nucleotide sequence: TGCACTGGGCTTTCCACAGATACGCAGTATTTT. Protein product: CTGLSTDTQYF.